This T cell receptor beta chain is drawn from a study of cytomegalovirus exposure and HLA in healthy donors. The wider study: Of 398 genotyped donors, roughly 81% clustered with self-reported Caucasian donors. Study-level findings and limits: Presence/absence analyses assumed roughly uniform sequencing depth across donors. Sequencing had likely introduced a cluster of highly shared sequence variants as an artifact.

At the time of sampling, donors were nominally healthy, though unrecorded immune exposures were likely. Turning to this clone: The antigen remains unidentified.

Amplification used 60 Vbeta primers and 13 Jbeta primers. Clones were sequenced by immunoSEQ multiplex PCR, and TCRdb holds only the in-frame ones, with some missing. The repertoire holds under 150,000 clones, with roughly four fifths as singletons. The clonotype was recovered from a boy aged 5-17 years in good health and CMV-seronegative. The specimen sequenced was PBMCs.

The CDR3 spells CASSFSGSSDTQYF. CDR3 nucleotides: TGTGCCAGCAGCTTCAGCGGGAGCTCAGATACGCAGTATTTT. This chain joins TRBV7-3 and TRBJ2-3; the match to TRBD2 covers 8 bases. The germline V gene has CDR1 SGHTA and CDR2 FQGTGA. With 3 bases clipped from V and 4 bases from J, the junction kept 3 bases outside the gene matches. The CDR3 loop spans 14 amino acids. The full variable domain, with the rest looked up from reference TRBV7-3 and TRBJ2-3, is GAGVSQTPSNKVTEKGKYVELRCDPISGHTALYWYRQSLGQGPEFLIYFQGTGAADDSGLPNDRFFAVRPEGSVSTLKIQRTERGDSAVYLCASSFSGSSDTQYFGPGTRLTVL.